This TCR beta chain derives from a study of blood T cell repertoires in COVID-19. Across the study: Some COVID-19 samples were acute and others convalescent; all came from the United States, Italy and Spain. T cells, B-cell-depleted T cells, or PBMCs supplied cDNA or gDNA.

Original data processing: Estimation of nucleated cell counts was performed using reference gene primer amplification. TCRdb keeps only in-frame clones here, not all; method: immunoSEQ multiplex PCR. V and J calls plus clone size are reproduced from that table; the DNA served to infer D and trimming. Altogether a few hundred thousand clones are present, 80% to 90% being singletons, with the ten largest covering over 3.5%. V lost 2 bases to trimming and J lost 2 bases; unmatched junction nucleotides: 4. The CDR3 covers 16 residues. The germline V gene has CDR1 MGHRA and CDR2 YSYEKL. The rearrangement uses TRBV4-1 and TRBJ2-3; the match to TRBD2 covers 10 bases. The sample consisted of peripheral blood. This clonotype originated in a woman in her 40s with acute or convalescent COVID-19. CDR3 residues: CASSQSGTSDTDTQYF. Here the CDR3 DNA reads TGCGCCAGCAGCCAATCGGGGACTAGCGACACAGATACGCAGTATTTT.